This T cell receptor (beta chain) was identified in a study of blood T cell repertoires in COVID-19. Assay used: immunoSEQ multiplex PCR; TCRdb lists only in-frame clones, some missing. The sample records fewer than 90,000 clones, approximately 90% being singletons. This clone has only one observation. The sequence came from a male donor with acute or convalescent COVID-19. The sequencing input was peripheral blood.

The CDR3 DNA follows: TGTGCCAGCAGTCCTCCGACAGGCTACGAGCAGTACTTC. It specifies CASSPPTGYEQYF. The chain employs TRBV12-3 or TRBV12-4 and TRBJ2-7; possibly TRBD1 for D (6 bases). This CDR3 spans 13 amino acids. V gave up 5 bases and J gave up 3 bases, with 11 bases separating them.